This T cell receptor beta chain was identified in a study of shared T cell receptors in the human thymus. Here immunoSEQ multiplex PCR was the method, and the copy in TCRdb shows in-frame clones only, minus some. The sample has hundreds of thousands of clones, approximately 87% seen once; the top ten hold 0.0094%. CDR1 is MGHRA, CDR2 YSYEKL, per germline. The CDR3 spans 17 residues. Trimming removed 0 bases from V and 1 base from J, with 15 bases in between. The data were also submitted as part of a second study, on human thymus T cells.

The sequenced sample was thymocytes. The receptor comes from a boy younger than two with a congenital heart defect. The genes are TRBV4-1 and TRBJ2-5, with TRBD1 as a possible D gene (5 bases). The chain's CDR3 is CASSQDFRVETQETQYF. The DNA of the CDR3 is TGCGCCAGCAGCCAAGATTTCAGGGTCGAGACCCAAGAGACCCAGTACTTC.